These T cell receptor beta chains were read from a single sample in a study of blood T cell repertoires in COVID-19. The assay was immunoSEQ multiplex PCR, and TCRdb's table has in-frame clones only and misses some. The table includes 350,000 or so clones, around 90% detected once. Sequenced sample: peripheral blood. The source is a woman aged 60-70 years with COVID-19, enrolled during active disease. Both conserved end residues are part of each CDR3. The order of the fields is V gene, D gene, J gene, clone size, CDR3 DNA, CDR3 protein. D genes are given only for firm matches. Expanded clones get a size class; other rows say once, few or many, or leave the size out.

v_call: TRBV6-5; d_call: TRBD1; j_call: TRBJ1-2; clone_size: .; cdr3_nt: TGTGCCAGCACCTGGGGACAGGGGGCCTATGGCTACACCTTC; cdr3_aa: CASTWGQGAYGYTF
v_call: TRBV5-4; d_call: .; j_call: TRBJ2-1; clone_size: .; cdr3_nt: TGTGCCAGCAGCTTCGTTGGGCAGTTCAATGAGCAGTTCTTC; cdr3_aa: CASSFVGQFNEQFF
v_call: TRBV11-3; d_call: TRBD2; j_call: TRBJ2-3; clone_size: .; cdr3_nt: TGTGCCAGCAGCAGAACTTGGAGCGGGGGGCCAGAAACAGATACGCAGTATTTT; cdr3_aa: CASSRTWSGGPETDTQYF
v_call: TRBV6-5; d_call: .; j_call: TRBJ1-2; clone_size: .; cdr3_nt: TGTGCCAGCGTGGGGCGGGAAAGGGGTGGCTACACCTTC; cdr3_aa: CASVGRERGGYTF
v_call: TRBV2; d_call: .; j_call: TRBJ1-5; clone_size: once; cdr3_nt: TGTGCCAGCAGGCACACAGGGTTGATGGAGCCCCAGCATTTT; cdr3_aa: CASRHTGLMEPQHF
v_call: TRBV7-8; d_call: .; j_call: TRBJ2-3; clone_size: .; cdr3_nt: TGTGCCAGCAGCTTTGGCAGGGGAAATACGCAGTATTTT; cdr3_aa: CASSFGRGNTQYF
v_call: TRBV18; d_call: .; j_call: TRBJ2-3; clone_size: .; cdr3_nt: TGTGCCAGCTCACCACAAGAGACAGATACGCAGTATTTT; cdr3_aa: CASSPQETDTQYF
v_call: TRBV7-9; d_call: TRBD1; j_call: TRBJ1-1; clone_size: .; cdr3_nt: TGTGCCAGCAGCTTAGCAGGGACAGGGGGTGCTGAAGCTTTCTTT; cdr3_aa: CASSLAGTGGAEAFF
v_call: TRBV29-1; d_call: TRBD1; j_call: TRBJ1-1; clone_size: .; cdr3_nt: TGCAGCGTAGGGGGCGGCACTGAAGCTTTCTTT; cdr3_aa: CSVGGGTEAFF
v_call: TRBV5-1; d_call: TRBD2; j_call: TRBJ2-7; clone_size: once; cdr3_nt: TGCGCCAGCAGCTTGAATAGCGGGATCTACGAGCAGTACTTC; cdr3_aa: CASSLNSGIYEQYF
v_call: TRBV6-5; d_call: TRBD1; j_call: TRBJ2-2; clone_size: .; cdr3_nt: TGTGCCAGCAGTTCAGGACAGGGAAGGATCTCCGGGGAGCTGTTTTTT; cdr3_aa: CASSSGQGRISGELFF
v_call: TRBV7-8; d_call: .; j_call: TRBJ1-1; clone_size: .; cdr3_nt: TGTGCCAGCAGCTTCCAGGGAATGAACACTGAAGCTTTCTTT; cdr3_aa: CASSFQGMNTEAFF
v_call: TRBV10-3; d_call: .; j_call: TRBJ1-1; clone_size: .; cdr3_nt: TGTGCCATCAGTGAGGAGGGTTACAGTATTGGTGAAGCTTTCTTT; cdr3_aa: CAISEEGYSIGEAFF
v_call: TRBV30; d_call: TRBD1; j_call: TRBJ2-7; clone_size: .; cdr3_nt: TGTGCCTGGACCCCTCCCGGGACAGGGGCCTACGAGCAGTACTTC; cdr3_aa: CAWTPPGTGAYEQYF
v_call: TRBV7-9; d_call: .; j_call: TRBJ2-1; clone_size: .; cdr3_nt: TGTGCCAGCAGCGAGGGATATCGGTACAATGAGCAGTTCTTC; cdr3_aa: CASSEGYRYNEQFF
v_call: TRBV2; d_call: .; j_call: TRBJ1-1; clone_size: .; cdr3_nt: TGTGCCAGCAATTTAGAGATGAACACTGAAGCTTTCTTT; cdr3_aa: CASNLEMNTEAFF
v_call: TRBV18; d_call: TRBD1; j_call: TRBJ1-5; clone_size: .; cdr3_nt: TGTGCCAGCTCACCACCCGGGACAGGTGGCAATCAGCCCCAGCATTTT; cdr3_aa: CASSPPGTGGNQPQHF
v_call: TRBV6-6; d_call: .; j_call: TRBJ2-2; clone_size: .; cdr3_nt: TGTGCCAGCAGACTCGGACATATCGCGAACACCGGGGAGCTGTTTTTT; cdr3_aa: CASRLGHIANTGELFF
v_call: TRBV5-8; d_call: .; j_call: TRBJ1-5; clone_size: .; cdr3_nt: TGTGCCAGCAGCCCCGGTAGCAGGGGCTATAGCAATCAGCCCCAGCATTTT; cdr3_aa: CASSPGSRGYSNQPQHF
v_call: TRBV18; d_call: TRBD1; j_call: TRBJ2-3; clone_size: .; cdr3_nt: TGTGCCAGCTCACCTGGACAGGGGGCGACAGATACGCAGTATTTT; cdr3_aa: CASSPGQGATDTQYF
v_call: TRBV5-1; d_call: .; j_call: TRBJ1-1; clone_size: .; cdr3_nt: TGCGCCAGCAGCACTACCACAGGGATCACCGTTGAAGCTTTCTTT; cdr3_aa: CASSTTTGITVEAFF
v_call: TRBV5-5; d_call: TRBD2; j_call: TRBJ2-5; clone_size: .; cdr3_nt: TGTGCCAGCAGCTTGGATGAAGCGGGGGCCGGGGGGGAGACCCAGTACTTC; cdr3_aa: CASSLDEAGAGGETQYF